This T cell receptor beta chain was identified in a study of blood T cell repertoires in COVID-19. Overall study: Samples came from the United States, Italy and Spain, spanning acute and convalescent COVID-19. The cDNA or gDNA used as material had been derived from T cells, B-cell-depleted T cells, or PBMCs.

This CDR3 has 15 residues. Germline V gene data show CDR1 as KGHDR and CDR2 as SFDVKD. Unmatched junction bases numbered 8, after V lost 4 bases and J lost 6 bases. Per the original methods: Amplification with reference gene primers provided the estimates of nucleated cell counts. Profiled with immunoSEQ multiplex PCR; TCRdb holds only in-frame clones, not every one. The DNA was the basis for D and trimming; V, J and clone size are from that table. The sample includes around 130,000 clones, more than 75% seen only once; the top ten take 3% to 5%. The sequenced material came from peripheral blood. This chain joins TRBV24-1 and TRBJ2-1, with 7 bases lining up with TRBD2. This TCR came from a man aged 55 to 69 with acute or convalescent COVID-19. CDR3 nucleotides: TGTGCCACCAGTGACCGGGGAGGGCGGATCAATGAGCAGTTCTTC. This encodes CATSDRGGRINEQFF.